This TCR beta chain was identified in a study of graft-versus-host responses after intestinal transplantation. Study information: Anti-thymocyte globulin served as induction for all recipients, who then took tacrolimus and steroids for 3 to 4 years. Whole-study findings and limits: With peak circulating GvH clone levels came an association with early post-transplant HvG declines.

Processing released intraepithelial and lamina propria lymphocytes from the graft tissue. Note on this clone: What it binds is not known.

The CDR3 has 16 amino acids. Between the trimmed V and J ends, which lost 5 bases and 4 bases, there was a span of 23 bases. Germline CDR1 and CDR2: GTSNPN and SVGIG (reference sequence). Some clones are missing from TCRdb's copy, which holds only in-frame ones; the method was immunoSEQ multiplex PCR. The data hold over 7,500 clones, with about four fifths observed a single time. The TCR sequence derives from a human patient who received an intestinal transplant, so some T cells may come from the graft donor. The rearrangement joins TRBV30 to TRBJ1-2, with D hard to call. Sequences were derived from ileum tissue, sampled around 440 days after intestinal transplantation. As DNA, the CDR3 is TGTGCCTGGCTGAAACGGCGTCATATAAAGACCTATGGCTACACCTTC. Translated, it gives CAWLKRRHIKTYGYTF.